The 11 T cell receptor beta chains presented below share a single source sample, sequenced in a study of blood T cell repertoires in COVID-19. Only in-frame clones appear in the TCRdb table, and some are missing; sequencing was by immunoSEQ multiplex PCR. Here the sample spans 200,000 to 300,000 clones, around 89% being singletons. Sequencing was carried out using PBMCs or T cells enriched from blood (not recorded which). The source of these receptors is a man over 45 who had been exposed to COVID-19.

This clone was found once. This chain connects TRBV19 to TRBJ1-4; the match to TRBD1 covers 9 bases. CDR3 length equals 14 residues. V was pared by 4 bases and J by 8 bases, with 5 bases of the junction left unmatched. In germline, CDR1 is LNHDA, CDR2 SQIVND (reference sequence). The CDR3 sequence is CASSSWTGEEKLFF. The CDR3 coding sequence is TGTGCCAGTAGTAGCTGGACAGGGGAAGAAAAACTGTTTTTT.

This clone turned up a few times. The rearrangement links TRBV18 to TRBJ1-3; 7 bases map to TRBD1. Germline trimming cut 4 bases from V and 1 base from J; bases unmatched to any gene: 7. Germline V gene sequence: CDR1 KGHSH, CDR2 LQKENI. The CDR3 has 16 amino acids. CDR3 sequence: CASSRSGTDSGNTIYF. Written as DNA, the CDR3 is TGTGCCAGCTCACGATCCGGGACAGATTCTGGAAACACCATATATTTT.

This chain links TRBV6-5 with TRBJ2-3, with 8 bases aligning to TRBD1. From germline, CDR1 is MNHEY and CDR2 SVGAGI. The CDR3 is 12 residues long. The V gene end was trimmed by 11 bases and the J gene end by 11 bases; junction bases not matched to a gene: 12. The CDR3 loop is CAGGQGAIGQYF. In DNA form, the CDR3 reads TGTGCCGGCGGACAGGGCGCGATCGGGCAGTATTTT.

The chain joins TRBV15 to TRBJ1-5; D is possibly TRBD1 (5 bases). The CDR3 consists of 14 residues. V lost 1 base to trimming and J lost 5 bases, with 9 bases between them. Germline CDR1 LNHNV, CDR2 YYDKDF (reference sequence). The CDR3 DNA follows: TGTGCCACCAGCAGAGGACAGACAGATCAGCCCCAGCATTTT. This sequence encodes CATSRGQTDQPQHF.

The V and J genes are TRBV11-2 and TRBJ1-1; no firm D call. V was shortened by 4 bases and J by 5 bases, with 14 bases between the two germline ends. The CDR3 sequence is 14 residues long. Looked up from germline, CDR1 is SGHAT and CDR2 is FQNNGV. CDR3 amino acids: CASSSSGGMTEAFF. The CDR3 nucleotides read TGTGCCAGCAGCTCTTCGGGAGGGATGACTGAAGCTTTCTTT.

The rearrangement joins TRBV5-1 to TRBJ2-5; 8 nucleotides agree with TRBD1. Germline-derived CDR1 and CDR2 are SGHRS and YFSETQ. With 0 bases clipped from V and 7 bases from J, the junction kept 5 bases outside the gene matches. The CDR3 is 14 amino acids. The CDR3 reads CASSLGVTGVTQYF. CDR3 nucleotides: TGCGCCAGCAGCTTGGGGGTGACAGGGGTGACCCAGTACTTC.

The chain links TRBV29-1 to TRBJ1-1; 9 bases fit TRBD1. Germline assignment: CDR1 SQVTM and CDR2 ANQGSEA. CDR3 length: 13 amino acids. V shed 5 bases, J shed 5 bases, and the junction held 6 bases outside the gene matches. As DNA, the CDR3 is TGCAGCGTTAACAGGGGGCTGGGGACTGAAGCTTTCTTT. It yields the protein CSVNRGLGTEAFF.

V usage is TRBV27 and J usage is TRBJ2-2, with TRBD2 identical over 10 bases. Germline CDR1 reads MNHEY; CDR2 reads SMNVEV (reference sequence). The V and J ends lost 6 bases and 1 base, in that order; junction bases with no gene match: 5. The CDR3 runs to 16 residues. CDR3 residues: CASRTSGRENTGELFF. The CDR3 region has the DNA TGTGCCAGCAGAACGAGCGGGAGGGAGAACACCGGGGAGCTGTTTTTT.

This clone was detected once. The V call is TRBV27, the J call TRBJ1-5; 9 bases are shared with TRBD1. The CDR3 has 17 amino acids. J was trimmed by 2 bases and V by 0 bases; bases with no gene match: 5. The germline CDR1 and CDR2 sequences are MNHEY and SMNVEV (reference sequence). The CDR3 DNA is TGTGCCAGCAGTTTATCGGGACAGGGAAGGGGCAATCAGCCCCAGCATTTT. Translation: CASSLSGQGRGNQPQHF.

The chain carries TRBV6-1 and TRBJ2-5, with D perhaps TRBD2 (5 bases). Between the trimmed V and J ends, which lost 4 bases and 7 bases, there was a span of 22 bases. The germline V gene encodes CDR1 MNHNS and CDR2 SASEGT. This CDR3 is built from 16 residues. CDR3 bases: TGTGCCAGCAGTGGGGAGCGGAGCTACCCGTGGGGGACCCAGTACTTC. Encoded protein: CASSGERSYPWGTQYF.

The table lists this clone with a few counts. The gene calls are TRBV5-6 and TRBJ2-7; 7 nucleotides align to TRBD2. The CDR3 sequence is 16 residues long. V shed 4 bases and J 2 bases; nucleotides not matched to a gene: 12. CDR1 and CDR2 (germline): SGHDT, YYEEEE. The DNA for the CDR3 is TGTGCCAGCAGCGTGGGGATAGCGGGCCAAACCTACGAGCAGTACGTC. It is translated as CASSVGIAGQTYEQYV.